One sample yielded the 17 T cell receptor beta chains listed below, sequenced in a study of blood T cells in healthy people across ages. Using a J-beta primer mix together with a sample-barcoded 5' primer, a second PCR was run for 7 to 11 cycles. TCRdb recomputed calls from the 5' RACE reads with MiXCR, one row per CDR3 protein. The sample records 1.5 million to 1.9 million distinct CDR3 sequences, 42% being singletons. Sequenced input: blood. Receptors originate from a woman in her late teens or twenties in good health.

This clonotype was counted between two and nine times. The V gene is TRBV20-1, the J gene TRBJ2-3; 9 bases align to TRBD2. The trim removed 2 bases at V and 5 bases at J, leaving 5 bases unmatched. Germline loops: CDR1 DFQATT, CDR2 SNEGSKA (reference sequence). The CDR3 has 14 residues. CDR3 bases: TGCAGTGCTAGAAATAGCGGGGGCAGAGATACGCAGTATTTT. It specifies CSARNSGGRDTQYF.

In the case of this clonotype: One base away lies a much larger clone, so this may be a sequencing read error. The DNA of the CDR3 is TGCGCCAGCAAAGGCGGCGGTGAGCAGTCCTTC. It yields the protein CASKGGGEQSF. The V and J genes are TRBV4-1 and TRBJ2-1, with unresolved D. The germline CDR1 and CDR2 sequences are MGHRA and YSYEKL. This CDR3 is built from 11 residues.

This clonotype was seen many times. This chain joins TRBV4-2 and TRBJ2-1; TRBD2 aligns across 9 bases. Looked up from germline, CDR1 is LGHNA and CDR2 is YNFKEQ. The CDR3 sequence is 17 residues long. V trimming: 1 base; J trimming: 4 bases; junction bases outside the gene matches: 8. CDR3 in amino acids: CASSQGSAGGNYNEQFF. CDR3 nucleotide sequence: TGTGCCAGCAGCCAAGGGTCCGCGGGAGGGAATTACAATGAGCAGTTCTTC.

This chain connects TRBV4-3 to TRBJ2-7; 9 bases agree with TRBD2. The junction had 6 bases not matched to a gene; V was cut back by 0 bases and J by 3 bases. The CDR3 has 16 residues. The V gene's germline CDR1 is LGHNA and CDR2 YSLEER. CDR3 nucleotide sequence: TGCGCCAGCAGCCAAGATTTCGGTAGCGGGGGCTACGAGCAGTACTTC. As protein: CASSQDFGSGGYEQYF.

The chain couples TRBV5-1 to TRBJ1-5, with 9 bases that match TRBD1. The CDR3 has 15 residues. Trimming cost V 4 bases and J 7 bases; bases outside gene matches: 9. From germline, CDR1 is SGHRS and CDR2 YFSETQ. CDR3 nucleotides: TGCGCCAGCAGCAGTACAGGGGGCCATGGGCAGCCCCAGCATTTT. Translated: CASSSTGGHGQPQHF.

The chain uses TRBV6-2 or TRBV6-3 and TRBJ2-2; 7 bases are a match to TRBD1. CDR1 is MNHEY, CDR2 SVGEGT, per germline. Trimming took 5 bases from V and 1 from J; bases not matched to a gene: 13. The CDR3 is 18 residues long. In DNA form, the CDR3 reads TGTGCCAGCAGTGTCGGACAGGACTTTTTTAAGAACACCGGGGAGCTGTTTTTT. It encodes CASSVGQDFFKNTGELFF.

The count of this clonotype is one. The CDR3: CSVSGYNEQFF. CDR3 DNA sequence: TGCAGCGTTTCAGGGTACAATGAGCAGTTCTTC. The V and J genes are TRBV29-1 and TRBJ2-1; D is perhaps TRBD1 (5 bases). Trimming left V 5 bases short and J 4 bases short, with 6 bases between. Germline CDR1 is SQVTM and CDR2 is ANQGSEA. The CDR3 is 11 residues long.

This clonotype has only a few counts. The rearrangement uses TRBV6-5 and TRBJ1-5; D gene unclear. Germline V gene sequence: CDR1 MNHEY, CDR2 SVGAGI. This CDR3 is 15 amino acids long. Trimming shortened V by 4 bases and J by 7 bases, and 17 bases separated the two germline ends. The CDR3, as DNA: TGTGCCAGCAGTTTAAGCCCCCCTCGATCACAGCCCCAGCATTTT. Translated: CASSLSPPRSQPQHF.

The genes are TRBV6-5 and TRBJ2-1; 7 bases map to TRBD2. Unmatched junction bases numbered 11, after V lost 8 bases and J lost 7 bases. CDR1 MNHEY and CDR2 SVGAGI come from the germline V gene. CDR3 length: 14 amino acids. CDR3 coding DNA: TGTGCCAGCTCCCCTTCTTGGGGGGGGAATGAGCAGTTCTTC. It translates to CASSPSWGGNEQFF.

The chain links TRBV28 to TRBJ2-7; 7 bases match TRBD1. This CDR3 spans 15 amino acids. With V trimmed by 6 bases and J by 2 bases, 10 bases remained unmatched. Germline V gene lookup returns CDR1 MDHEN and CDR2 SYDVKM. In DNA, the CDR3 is TGTGCCAGCAGCTCTCCGGGACAGCCAACCTACGAGCAGTACTTC. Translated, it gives CASSSPGQPTYEQYF. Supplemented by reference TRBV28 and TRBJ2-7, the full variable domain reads DVKVTQSSRYLVKRTGEKVFLECVQDMDHENMFWYRQDPGLGLRLIYFSYDVKMKEKGDIPEGYSVSREKKERFSLILESASTNQTSMYLCASSSPGQPTYEQYFGPGTRLTVT.

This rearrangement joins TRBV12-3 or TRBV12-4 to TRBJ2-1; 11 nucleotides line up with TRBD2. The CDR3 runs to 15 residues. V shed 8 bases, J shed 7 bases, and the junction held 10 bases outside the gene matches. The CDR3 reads CASRLSLAGVNEQFF. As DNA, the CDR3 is TGTGCCAGCCGCCTCTCACTAGCGGGGGTTAATGAGCAGTTCTTC.

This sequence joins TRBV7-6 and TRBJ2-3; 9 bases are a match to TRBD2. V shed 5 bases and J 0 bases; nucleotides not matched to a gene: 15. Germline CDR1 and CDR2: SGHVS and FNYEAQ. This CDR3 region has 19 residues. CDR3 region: CASSNNWGGRESSTDTQYF. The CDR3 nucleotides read TGTGCCAGCAGCAATAATTGGGGCGGGAGGGAGTCAAGCACAGATACGCAGTATTTT.

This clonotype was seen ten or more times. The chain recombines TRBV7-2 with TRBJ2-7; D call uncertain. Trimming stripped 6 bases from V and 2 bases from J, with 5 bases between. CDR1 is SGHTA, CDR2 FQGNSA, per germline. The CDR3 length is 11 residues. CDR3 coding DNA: TGTGCCAGCAGTGTAACCTACGAGCAGTACTTC. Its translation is CASSVTYEQYF.

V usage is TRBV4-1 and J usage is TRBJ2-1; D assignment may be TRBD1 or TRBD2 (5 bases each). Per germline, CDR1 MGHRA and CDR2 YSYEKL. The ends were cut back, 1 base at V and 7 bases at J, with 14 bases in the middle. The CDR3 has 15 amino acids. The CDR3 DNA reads TGCGCCAGCAGCCAAGGATTGGGGGTCCGGAATGAGCAGTTCTTC. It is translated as CASSQGLGVRNEQFF.

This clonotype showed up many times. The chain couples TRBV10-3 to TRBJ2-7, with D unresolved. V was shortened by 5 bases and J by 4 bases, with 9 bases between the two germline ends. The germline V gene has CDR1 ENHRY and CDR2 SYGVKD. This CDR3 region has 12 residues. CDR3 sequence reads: CAISKARYEQYF. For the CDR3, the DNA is TGTGCCATCAGTAAAGCGAGGTACGAGCAGTACTTC.

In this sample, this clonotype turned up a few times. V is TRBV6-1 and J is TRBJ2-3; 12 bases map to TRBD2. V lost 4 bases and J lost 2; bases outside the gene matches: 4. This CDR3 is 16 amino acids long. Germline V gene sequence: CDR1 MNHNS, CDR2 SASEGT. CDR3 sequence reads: CASSAWTSGITDTQYF. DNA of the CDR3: TGTGCCAGCAGTGCCTGGACTAGCGGGATCACAGATACGCAGTATTTT.

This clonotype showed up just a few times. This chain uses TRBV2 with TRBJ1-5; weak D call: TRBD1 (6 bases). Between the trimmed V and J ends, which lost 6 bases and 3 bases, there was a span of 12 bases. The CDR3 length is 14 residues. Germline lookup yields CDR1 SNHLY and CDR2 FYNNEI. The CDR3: CASRQGTNNQPQHF. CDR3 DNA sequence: TGTGCCAGCAGACAGGGAACTAACAATCAGCCCCAGCATTTT.